A selection of T cell receptor beta chains follows, all from one sample in a study of early stage breast cancer tumors. The assay was immunoSEQ multiplex PCR, and TCRdb's table has in-frame clones only and misses some. The sample shows around 41,000 clones, about 73% of them seen only once. Sequencing was carried out using blood. The receptors originated from a person between 50 and 60 years old with breast cancer. CDR3s leave out the opening cysteine and the closing phenylalanine or tryptophan.

j_call: TRBJ1-2
v_call: TRBV6-1
cdr3_aa: ASSEMGTGASLGYGYT

j_call: TRBJ1-2
v_call: TRBV18
cdr3_aa: ASSPQGAQGYT

j_call: TRBJ2-1
v_call: TRBV11-3
cdr3_aa: ASSLPGQGFNEQF

j_call: TRBJ1-2
v_call: TRBV5-1
cdr3_aa: ASSPQGVGYT

j_call: TRBJ2-1
v_call: TRBV7-9
cdr3_aa: ASSPLVSGGVF

j_call: TRBJ1-2
v_call: TRBV29-1
cdr3_aa: SVGQGDTDYT

j_call: TRBJ1-5
v_call: TRBV19
cdr3_aa: ASSQTGGGYRNQPQH

j_call: TRBJ1-1
v_call: TRBV6-5
cdr3_aa: ASSYSGISPRTEAF

j_call: TRBJ2-2
v_call: TRBV5-1
cdr3_aa: ASRRLAENTGELF

j_call: TRBJ2-7
v_call: TRBV13
cdr3_aa: ASSGGTQRGEQY

j_call: TRBJ2-5
v_call: TRBV6-1
cdr3_aa: ASSPRGSQETQY

j_call: TRBJ1-2
v_call: TRBV5-6
cdr3_aa: ASSLTTGGGYT

j_call: TRBJ1-5
v_call: TRBV7-9
cdr3_aa: ASSLQGPDQPQH

j_call: TRBJ1-1
v_call: TRBV18
cdr3_aa: ASSLQGYTEAF

j_call: TRBJ2-3
v_call: TRBV9
cdr3_aa: ASSVGLAGGPSTDTQY

j_call: TRBJ1-1
v_call: TRBV5-5
cdr3_aa: ASSKRSRDTEAF

j_call: TRBJ1-5
v_call: TRBV6-5
cdr3_aa: ASSSGTGDGKPQH

j_call: TRBJ1-4
v_call: TRBV4-2
cdr3_aa: ASNRGNEKLF

j_call: TRBJ2-7
v_call: TRBV9
cdr3_aa: ASSPDLSSYEQY

j_call: TRBJ1-2
v_call: TRBV19
cdr3_aa: ASSIGERQGGYGYT

j_call: TRBJ1-3
v_call: TRBV11-2
cdr3_aa: ASSSGQGPGNTIY

j_call: TRBJ1-1
v_call: TRBV23-1
cdr3_aa: ASSLTGQPKAF

j_call: TRBJ2-7
v_call: TRBV19
cdr3_aa: ASSRTGPSYEQY

j_call: TRBJ1-5
v_call: TRBV6-1
cdr3_aa: ASSLGRSGNQPQH

j_call: TRBJ1-2
v_call: TRBV19
cdr3_aa: ASSARRANYGYT

j_call: TRBJ2-5
v_call: TRBV5-1
cdr3_aa: ASRGLTETQY

j_call: TRBJ2-5
v_call: TRBV11-2
cdr3_aa: ASSFYERQETQY

j_call: TRBJ2-5
v_call: TRBV6-5
cdr3_aa: ASCPNRGQETQY

j_call: TRBJ1-1
v_call: TRBV5-4
cdr3_aa: ANHGGESGTEAF

j_call: TRBJ2-5
v_call: TRBV9
cdr3_aa: ASSVDPAEETQY

j_call: TRBJ2-3
v_call: TRBV2
cdr3_aa: ASSSSSGFTDTQY

j_call: TRBJ2-1
v_call: TRBV29-1
cdr3_aa: SVEGLAGGLSFRSSYNEQF

j_call: TRBJ2-7
v_call: TRBV2
cdr3_aa: ASRDAGTTYYEQY

j_call: TRBJ2-3
v_call: TRBV2
cdr3_aa: ASSLWGPSTDTQY

j_call: TRBJ1-3
v_call: TRBV9
cdr3_aa: ASSSSDRSGNTIY

j_call: TRBJ1-2
v_call: TRBV9
cdr3_aa: ASSPDPGATHGYT

j_call: TRBJ1-2
v_call: TRBV29-1
cdr3_aa: SVEREYYGYT

j_call: TRBJ2-2
v_call: TRBV6-5
cdr3_aa: ASSYRQGTTGELF

j_call: TRBJ2-7
v_call: TRBV5-5
cdr3_aa: ASSYTVYAPYEQY

j_call: TRBJ1-1
v_call: TRBV7-9
cdr3_aa: ASSRGTVEAF

j_call: TRBJ1-1
v_call: TRBV6-1
cdr3_aa: ASSVPWTGGQAF

j_call: TRBJ2-1
v_call: TRBV5-1
cdr3_aa: ASVAGRNMDNEQF

j_call: TRBJ2-2
v_call: TRBV18
cdr3_aa: ASSPSGAPGELF

j_call: TRBJ2-7
v_call: TRBV10-3
cdr3_aa: AISEDKVTYEQY

j_call: TRBJ2-7
v_call: TRBV7-3
cdr3_aa: ASSTLAGEQY

j_call: TRBJ1-1
v_call: TRBV18
cdr3_aa: ASSPLAQGARVNTEAF

j_call: TRBJ2-5
v_call: TRBV25-1
cdr3_aa: ASSERDRGHQETQY

j_call: TRBJ1-1
v_call: TRBV28
cdr3_aa: ASSLSPGTGNTEAF

j_call: TRBJ1-2
v_call: TRBV6-6
cdr3_aa: ASSNTGGANGYT

j_call: TRBJ1-5
v_call: TRBV4-3
cdr3_aa: ASSLGAQAGEPQH

j_call: TRBJ2-3
v_call: TRBV5-1
cdr3_aa: ASSFAGTDYYTDTQY

j_call: TRBJ1-3
v_call: TRBV6-5
cdr3_aa: ASSGRGVSGNTIY

j_call: TRBJ1-1
v_call: TRBV2
cdr3_aa: ASSDRNTEAF

j_call: TRBJ1-3
v_call: TRBV10-3
cdr3_aa: AISIDRGNGNTIY

j_call: TRBJ1-2
v_call: TRBV6-6
cdr3_aa: ASTQKGGTNYGYT

j_call: TRBJ2-7
v_call: TRBV7-3
cdr3_aa: ASSLSPGNRYEQY

j_call: TRBJ2-4
v_call: TRBV5-5
cdr3_aa: ASSGQMIAKNIQY

j_call: TRBJ1-1
v_call: TRBV6-5
cdr3_aa: ASSYAGNTEAF

j_call: TRBJ1-1
v_call: TRBV11-2
cdr3_aa: ASSLGQNLLTEAF